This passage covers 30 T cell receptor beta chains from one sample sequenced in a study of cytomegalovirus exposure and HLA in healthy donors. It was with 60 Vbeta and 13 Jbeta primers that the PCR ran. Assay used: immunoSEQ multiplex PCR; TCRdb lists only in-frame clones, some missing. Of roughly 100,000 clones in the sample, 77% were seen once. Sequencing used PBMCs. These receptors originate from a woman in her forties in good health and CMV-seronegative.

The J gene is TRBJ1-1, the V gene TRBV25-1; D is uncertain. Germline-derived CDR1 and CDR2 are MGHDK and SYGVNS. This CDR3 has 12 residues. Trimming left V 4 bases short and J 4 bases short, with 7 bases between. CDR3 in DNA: TGTGCCAGCAGTGCTCCGAGCACTGAAGCTTTCTTT. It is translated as CASSAPSTEAFF.

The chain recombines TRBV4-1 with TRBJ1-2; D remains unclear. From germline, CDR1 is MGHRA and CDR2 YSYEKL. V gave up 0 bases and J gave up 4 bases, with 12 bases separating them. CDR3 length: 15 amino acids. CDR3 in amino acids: CASSQDAGYFYGYTF. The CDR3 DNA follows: TGCGCCAGCAGCCAAGATGCGGGGTATTTCTATGGCTACACCTTC.

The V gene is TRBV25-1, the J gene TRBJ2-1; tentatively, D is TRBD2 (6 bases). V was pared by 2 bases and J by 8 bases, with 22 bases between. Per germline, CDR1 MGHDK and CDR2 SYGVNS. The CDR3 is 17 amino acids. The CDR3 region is CASSELMGDSEMDEQFF. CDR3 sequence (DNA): TGTGCCAGCAGTGAACTCATGGGGGACTCTGAGATGGATGAGCAGTTCTTC.

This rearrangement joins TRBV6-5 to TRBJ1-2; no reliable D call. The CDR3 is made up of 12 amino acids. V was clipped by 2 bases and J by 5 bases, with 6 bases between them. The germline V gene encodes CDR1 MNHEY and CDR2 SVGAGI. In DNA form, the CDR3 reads TGTGCCAGCAGTTACGGCTTTTATGGCTACACCTTC. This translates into CASSYGFYGYTF.

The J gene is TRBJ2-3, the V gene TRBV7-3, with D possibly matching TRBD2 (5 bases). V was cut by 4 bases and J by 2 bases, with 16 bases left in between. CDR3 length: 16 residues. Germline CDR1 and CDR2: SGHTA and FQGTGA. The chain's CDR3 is CASSSTPGGATDTQYF. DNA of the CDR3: TGTGCCAGCAGCTCTACCCCAGGAGGCGCCACAGATACGCAGTATTTT.

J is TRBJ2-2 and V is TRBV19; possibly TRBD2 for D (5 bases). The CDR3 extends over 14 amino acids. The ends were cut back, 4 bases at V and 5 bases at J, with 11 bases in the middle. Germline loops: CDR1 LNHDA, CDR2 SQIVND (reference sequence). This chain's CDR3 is CASSNLGSTGELFF. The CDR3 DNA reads TGTGCCAGTAGTAATCTGGGGAGTACCGGGGAGCTGTTTTTT. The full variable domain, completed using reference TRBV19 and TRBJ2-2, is DGGITQSPKYLFRKEGQNVTLSCEQNLNHDAMYWYRQDPGQGLRLIYYSQIVNDFQKGDIAEGYSVSREKKESFPLTVTSAQKNPTAFYLCASSNLGSTGELFFGEGSRLTVL.

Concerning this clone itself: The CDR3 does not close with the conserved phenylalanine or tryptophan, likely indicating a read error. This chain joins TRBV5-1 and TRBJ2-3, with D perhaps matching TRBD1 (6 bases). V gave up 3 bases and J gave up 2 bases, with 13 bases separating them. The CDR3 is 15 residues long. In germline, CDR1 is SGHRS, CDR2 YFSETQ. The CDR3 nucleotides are TGCGCCAGCAGCTCGGGACACTCGTTCACAGATACGCAGTATGTT. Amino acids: CASSSGHSFTDTQYV.

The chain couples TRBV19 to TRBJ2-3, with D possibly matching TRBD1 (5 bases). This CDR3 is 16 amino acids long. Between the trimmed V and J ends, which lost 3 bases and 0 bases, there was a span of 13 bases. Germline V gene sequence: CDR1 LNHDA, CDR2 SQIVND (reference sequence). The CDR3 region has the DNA TGTGCCAGTAGTATCACACAGGTACTCAGCACAGATACGCAGTATTTT. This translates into CASSITQVLSTDTQYF.

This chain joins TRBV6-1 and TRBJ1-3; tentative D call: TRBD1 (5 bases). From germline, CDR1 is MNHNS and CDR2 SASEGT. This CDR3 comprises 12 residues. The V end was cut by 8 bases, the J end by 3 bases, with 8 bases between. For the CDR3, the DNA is TGTGCCAGCGCAGGGTTTGGAAACACCATATATTTT. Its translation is CASAGFGNTIYF.

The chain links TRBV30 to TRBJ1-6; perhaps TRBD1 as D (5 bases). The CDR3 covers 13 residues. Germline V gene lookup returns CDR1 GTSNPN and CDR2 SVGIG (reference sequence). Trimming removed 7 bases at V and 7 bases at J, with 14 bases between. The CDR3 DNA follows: TGTGCCTTACGGGACTTGTCCAATTCACCCCTCCACTTT. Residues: CALRDLSNSPLHF.

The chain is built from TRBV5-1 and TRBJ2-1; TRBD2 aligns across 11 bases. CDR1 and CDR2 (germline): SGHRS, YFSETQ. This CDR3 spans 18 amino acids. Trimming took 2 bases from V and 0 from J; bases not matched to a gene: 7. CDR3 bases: TGCGCCAGCAGCTTAGGGCTAGCGGGGGGCCTCTCCTACAATGAGCAGTTCTTC. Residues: CASSLGLAGGLSYNEQFF.

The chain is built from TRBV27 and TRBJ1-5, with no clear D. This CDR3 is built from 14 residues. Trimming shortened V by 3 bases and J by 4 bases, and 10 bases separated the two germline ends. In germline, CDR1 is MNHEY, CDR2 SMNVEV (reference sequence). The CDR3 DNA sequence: TGTGCCAGCAGTTTTCGAGATTTAAATCAGCCCCAGCATTTT. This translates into CASSFRDLNQPQHF.

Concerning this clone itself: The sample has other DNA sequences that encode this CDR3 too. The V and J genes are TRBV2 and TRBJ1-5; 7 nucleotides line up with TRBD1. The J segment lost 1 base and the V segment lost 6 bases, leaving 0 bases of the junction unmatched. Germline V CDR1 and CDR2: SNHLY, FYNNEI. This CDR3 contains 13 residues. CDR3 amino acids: CASRDRSNQPQHF. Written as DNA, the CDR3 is TGTGCCAGCAGGGACAGGAGCAATCAGCCCCAGCATTTT.

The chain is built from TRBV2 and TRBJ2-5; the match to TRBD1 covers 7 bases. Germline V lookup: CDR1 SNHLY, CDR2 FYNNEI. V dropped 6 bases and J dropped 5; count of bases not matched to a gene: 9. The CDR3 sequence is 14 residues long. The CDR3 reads CASRGTGAGETQYF. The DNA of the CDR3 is TGTGCCAGCAGGGGTACAGGGGCCGGGGAGACCCAGTACTTC.

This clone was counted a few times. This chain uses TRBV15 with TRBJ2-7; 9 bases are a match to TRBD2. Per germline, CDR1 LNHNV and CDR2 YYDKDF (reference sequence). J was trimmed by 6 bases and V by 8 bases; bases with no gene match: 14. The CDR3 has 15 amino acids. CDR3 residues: CATEVGVAGVFEQYF. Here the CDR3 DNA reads TGTGCCACCGAAGTAGGGGTAGCGGGGGTCTTCGAGCAGTACTTC.

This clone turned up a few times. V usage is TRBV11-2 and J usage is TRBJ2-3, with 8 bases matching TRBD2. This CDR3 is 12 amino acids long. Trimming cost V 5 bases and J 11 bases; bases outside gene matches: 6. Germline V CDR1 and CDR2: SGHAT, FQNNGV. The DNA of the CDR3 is TGTGCCAGCAGCGCGGGGGGACTAGGGCAGTATTTT. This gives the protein CASSAGGLGQYF.

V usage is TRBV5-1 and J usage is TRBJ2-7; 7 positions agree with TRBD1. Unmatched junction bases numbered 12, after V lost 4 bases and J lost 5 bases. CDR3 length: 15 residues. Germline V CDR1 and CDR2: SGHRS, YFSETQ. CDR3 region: CASSPRQGEWDEQYF. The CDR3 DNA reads TGCGCCAGCAGCCCCCGACAGGGTGAGTGGGACGAGCAGTACTTC.

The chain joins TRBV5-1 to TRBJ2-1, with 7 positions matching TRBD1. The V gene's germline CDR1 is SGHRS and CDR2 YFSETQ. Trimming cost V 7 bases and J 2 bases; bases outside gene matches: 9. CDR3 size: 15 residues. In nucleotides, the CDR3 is TGCGCCAGCGGGATACAGGGGACCCCCTACAATGAGCAGTTCTTC. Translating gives CASGIQGTPYNEQFF.

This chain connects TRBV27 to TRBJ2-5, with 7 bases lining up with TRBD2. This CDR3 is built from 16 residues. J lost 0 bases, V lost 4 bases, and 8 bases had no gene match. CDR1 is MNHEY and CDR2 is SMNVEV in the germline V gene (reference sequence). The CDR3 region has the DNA TGTGCCAGCAGTTCGTTTGCTAGCGGAAACCAAGAGACCCAGTACTTC. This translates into CASSSFASGNQETQYF.

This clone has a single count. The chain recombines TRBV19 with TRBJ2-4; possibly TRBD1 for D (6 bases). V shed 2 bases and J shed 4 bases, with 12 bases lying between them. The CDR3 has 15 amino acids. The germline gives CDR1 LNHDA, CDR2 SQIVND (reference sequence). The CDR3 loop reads CASSIQGPSKNIQYF. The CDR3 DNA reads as TGTGCCAGTAGTATACAGGGGCCTTCGAAAAACATTCAGTACTTC. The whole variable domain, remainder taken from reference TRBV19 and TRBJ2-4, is DGGITQSPKYLFRKEGQNVTLSCEQNLNHDAMYWYRQDPGQGLRLIYYSQIVNDFQKGDIAEGYSVSREKKESFPLTVTSAQKNPTAFYLCASSIQGPSKNIQYFGAGTRLSVL.

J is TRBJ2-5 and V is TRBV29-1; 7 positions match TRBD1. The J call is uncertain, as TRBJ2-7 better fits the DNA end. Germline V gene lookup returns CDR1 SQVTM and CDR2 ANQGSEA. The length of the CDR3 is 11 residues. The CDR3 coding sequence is TGCAGCGTCGGGACAGTCTACGAGCAGTACTTC. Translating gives CSVGTVYEQYF.

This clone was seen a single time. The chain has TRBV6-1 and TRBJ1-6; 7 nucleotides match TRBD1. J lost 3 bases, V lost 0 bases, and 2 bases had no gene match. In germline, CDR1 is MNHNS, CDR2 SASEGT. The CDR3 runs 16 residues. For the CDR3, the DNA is TGTGCCAGCAGTGAAGCGCCAGGGGGCTATAATTCACCCCTCCACTTT. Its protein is CASSEAPGGYNSPLHF.

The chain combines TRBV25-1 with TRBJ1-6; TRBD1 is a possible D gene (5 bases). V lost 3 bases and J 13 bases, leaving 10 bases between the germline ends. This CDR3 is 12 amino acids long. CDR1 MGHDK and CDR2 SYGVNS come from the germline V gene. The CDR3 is CASSDRVAPLHF. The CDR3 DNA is TGTGCCAGCAGTGACAGGGTAGCTCCCCTCCACTTT.

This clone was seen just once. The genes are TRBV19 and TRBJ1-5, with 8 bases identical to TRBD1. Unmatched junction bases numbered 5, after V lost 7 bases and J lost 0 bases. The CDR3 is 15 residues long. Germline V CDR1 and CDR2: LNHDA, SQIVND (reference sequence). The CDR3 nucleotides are TGTGCCAGTACCCGGACAGGGTATAGCAATCAGCCCCAGCATTTT. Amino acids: CASTRTGYSNQPQHF.

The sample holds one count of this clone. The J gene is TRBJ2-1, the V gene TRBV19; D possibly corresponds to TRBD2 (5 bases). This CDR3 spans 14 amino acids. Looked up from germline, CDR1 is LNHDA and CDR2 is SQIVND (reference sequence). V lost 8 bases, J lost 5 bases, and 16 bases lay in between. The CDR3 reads CASFSGGLHNEQFF. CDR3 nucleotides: TGTGCCAGTTTTTCCGGCGGACTGCACAATGAGCAGTTCTTC.

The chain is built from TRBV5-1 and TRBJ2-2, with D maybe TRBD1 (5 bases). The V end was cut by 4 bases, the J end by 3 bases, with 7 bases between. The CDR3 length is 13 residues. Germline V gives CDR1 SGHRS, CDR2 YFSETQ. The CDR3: CASSVGHTGELFF. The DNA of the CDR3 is TGCGCCAGCAGCGTGGGGCACACCGGGGAGCTGTTTTTT.

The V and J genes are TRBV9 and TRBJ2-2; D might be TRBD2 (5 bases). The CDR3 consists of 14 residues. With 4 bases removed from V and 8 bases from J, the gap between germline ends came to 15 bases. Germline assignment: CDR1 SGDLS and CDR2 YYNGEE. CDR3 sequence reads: CASSPNSGTGELFF. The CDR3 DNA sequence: TGTGCCAGCAGCCCGAATTCGGGAACGGGGGAGCTGTTTTTT.

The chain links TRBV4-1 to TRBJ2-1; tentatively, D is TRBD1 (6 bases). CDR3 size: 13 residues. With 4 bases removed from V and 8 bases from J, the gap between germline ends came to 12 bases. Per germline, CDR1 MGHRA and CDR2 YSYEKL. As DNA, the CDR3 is TGCGCCAGCAGCCTTTTACAGGGAGATGAGCAGTTCTTC. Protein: CASSLLQGDEQFF.

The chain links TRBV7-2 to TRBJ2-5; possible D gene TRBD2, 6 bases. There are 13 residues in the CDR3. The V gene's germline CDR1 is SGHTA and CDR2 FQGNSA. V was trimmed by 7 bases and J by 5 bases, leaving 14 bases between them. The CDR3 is CASKAGGRETQYF. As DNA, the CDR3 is TGTGCCAGCAAGGCCGGGGGACGGGAGACCCAGTACTTC.

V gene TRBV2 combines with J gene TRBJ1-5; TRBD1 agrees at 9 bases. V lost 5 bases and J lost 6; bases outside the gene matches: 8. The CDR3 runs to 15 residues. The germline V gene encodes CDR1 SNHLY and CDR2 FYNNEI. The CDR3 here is CASSQQGAIGQPQHF. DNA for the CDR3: TGTGCCAGCAGTCAACAGGGGGCGATCGGTCAGCCCCAGCATTTT.